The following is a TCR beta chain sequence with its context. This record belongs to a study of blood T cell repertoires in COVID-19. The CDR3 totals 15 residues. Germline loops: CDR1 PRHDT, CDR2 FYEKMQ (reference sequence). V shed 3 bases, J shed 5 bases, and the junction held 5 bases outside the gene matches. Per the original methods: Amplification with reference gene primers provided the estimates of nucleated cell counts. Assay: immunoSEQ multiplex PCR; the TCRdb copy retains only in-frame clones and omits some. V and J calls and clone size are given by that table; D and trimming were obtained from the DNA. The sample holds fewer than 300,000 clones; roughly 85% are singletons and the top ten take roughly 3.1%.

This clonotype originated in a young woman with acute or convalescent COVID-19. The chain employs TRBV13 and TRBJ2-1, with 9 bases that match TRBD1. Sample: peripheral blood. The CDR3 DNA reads TGTGCCAGCAGCTTTACAGGGGGCGCCCACAATGAGCAGTTCTTC. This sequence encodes CASSFTGGAHNEQFF.